This T cell receptor (beta chain) was identified during a study of shared clonotypes between healthy human individuals. TCRdb's table, derived via immunoSEQ multiplex PCR, lists solely in-frame clones and lacks some. The data contain millions of clones, about 95% of them singletons. Naive CD8 cells lacked CD45RO and underwent positive selection for CCR7, leaving out terminally differentiated effector memory CD45RA+ cells. Germline-derived CDR1 and CDR2 are SGHRS and YFSETQ. The CDR3 consists of 11 residues. Deletions cut 4 bases from V and 9 bases from J, with 5 bases between. A word on this clone: Additional DNA sequences in this sample encode the identical CDR3.

The specimen sequenced was naive CD8+ T cells sorted from blood. The receptor was isolated from a man younger than 30 in good health. The V call is TRBV5-1, the J call TRBJ2-6; D gene uncertain. The CDR3, as DNA: TGCGCCAGCAGCCTAGGCAACGTCCTGACTTTC. Protein: CASSLGNVLTF.